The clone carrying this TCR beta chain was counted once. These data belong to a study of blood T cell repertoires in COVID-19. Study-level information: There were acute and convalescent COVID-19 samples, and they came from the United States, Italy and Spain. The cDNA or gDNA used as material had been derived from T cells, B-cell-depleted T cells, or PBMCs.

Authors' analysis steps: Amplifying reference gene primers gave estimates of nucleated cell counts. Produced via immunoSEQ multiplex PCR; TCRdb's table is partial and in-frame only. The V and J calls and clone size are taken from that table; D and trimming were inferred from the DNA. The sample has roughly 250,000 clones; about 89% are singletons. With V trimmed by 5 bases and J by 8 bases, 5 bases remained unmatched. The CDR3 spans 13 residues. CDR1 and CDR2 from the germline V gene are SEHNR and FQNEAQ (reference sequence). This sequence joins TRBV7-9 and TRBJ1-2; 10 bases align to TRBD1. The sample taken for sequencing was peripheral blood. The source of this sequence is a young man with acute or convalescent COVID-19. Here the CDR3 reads CASSTGTGAGYTF. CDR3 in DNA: TGTGCCAGCAGCACCGGGACAGGGGCCGGCTACACCTTC.